The entry that follows covers one T cell receptor (beta chain) sequence. Its specific antigen is unknown. Base-call qualities are not available, and no considerably larger clone is one nucleotide away. This sample was included in a study of shared clonotypes between healthy human individuals (TCRdb year 2020). Background on the whole study: Three men and two women, aged 18 to 49 years, made up the cohort. For each donor, three plates each were used for CD4 naive and CD4 memory, two plates were used for CD8 naive, and one plate was used for CD8 memory. Blood TCR repertoires of roughly 5 healthy adults were deeply sequenced to estimate repertoire size and the extent of clonotype sharing between individuals. Different laboratories and diverse techniques were used to prepare libraries and sequence TCR repertoires, to increase sequencing depth and limit assay-specific biases. Between about 0.8 and 8.9 billion PBMCs per donor were obtained by leukapheresis.

The CDR3 goes from the cysteine to the phenylalanine over 17 residues. The CDR3 DNA has 51 bases and is translated from base 1. Trimming takes 1 base from V and 4 bases from J, and the germline ends sit 19 bases apart. Sequences SEHNR (CDR1) and FQNEAQ (CDR2) are obtained from the germline V gene (reference sequence). Overall results and qualifications from the work: Clonotypes shared by all four sorted-subset donors showed higher generation probabilities than non-shared clonotypes. Sampling was limited to blood, and TCR repertoires in tissue likely differ from TCR repertoires in blood. Naive subsets generally had larger estimated clonotype richness than memory subsets. Because the study included a small number of donors, the genetic and exposure-history diversity represented was limited. Across a handful of donors, approximately 4.9% of naive CD4, around 3.3% of naive CD8, 2% to 2.5% of memory CD4, and approximately 0.4% of memory CD8 clonotypes were shared. Even with the large sequencing depth, rarefaction of the sorted-subset datasets indicated that sequencing was incomplete. Pairwise subsampling indicated that sequencing depth was expected to affect the degree of clonotype sharing among donors.

Using the deep immunoSEQ assay, multiplex PCR amplified TCR CDR3 regions from genomic DNA. Extracted genomic DNA from each cell subset was distributed evenly across all wells of several immunoSEQ 96-well plates, and each plate was treated as a replicate. Each replicate PCR for sorted subsets received around 210 ng genomic DNA, equal to about 30,000 T cell genomes. Purified libraries were measured with a Qubit 3.0 fluorometer, size-checked on a Bioanalyzer 2100, and measured again with the KAPA Library Quantification kit. Every immunoSEQ 96-well plate was sequenced on a dedicated single-read 150-cycle Illumina NextSeq 550 flow cell. The paper's data handling went like this. Because the immunoSEQ output held only junctional sequences and lacked quality scores, the filtering could not match the filtering applied to full-length reads. Sequences were annotated with PyIR, a Python wrapper for IgBLAST v1.9, and V/J genes and CDR3 were assigned using IMGT germline references. Reads with weak V/J assignments (E-value above 1e-6), missing CDR3, stop codons, out-of-frame junctions, or ambiguous translated residues were removed. V3J clonotypes were defined as sequences sharing the same inferred V gene, J gene, and CDR3 amino acid sequence. Percentage overlap between repertoires was calculated by dividing the number of shared unique clonotypes by the size of the smaller repertoire. Richness of each repertoire was evaluated using RTK rarefaction, the Chao1 estimator, and Recon v2.1 estimates of unobserved clonotypes. OLGA was used to compute generation probabilities for all TCRbeta clonotypes that the gDNA method yielded from a handful of donors. Drawn from immuneACCESS, this table holds only the in-frame rearrangements with V and J called that TCRdb kept. Clones are partly lost; checked studies trace under half to an unresolved V gene and leave the rest unexplained. The V and J calls and the clone size are those of that table, but D and trimming were determined from the DNA. The sample table shows roughly 2,300,000 clones, and 85% to 95% are seen once. The leading ten clones occupy approximately 0.39% of the sample.

The donors were healthy, HIV-negative adults with no recently reported acute infections or vaccinations. Only Caucasian adults living in Nashville, Tennessee, USA were represented among the donors. CD4+ T cells were enriched through magnetic negative selection, after which naive cells were positively selected on CD45RA and the remaining negative fraction served as the memory subset. Blood was obtained by leukapheresis, after which PBMCs were separated by Ficoll-Histopaque density gradient centrifugation and cryopreserved in liquid nitrogen vapor phase. Purity and quantity of every magnetically sorted T cell population were checked by analytical flow cytometry. Genomic DNA was isolated from each sorted fraction and quantified by UV absorbance on a Nanodrop 2000c.

Recombination joined TRBV7-9 with TRBJ1-1, and perhaps TRBD1 as D gene, on 6 matching bases. The sequenced sample consisted of naive CD4+ T cells from PBMCs. The cell subset or site label, as the study defines it: CD45RA+ positively selected. This TCR derives from a man between 18 and 29 years old in good health. Some clones in this sample may be carry-over from other donors' samples. CDR3 sequence: CASSLEGGKKRGTEAFF. The DNA sequence reads TGTGCCAGCAGCTTAGAGGGGGGGAAGAAAAGGGGCACTGAAGCTTTCTTT.